This T cell receptor beta chain was captured in a study of CD8+ T cells in alopecia areata (dated by TCRdb to between 2017 and 2018). With respect to the entire study: High-throughput TCRbeta sequencing was used to examine T cell clonal expansion in alopecia areata in both the C3H/HeJ mouse model and human patients. Human TCRbeta sequencing covered scalp tissue and sorted CD4+ and CD8+ peripheral blood T cells from patchy and totalis/universalis alopecia areata patients and healthy controls. Scalp clonality was compared across normal scalp (n=4), patchy alopecia areata scalp (n=8), and alopecia totalis/universalis scalp (n=8). RNA was extracted with the PAXgene miRNA kit for fixed scalp, the miRNeasy kit for PBMCs, and the RNeasy kit for mouse skin. TCRbeta CDR3 regions were amplified by immunoSEQ multiplex PCR with 35 Vbeta forward and 13 Jbeta reverse primers.

PBMCs were isolated by density centrifugation and stained for CD3, CD4 and CD8, and CD4+ and CD8+ T cells were sorted on a FACSAria. Scalp biopsies and blood samples were provided by unaffected controls. The paper as a whole reports these results and caveats: Compared with normal scalp, lesional scalp, particularly in alopecia totalis/universalis, had higher clonality and more expanded CD8+ clones, which suggests antigenic drive. Resident alphabeta T cells in normal human skin are also sequenced, complicating scalp TCR repertoire analysis, unlike mouse skin dominated by gammadelta T cells. Shared TCR sequences between patients were less evident than in mice, which may be partly attributable to HLA diversity in the patient population.

The method was the immunoSEQ multiplex PCR assay. To provide template for TCR sequencing, every sample had RNA extracted and reverse transcribed into cDNA. SuperScript III was used to make first-strand cDNA, primed with a 2:1 mix of oligo-dT and random hexamers. A synthetic immune receptor repertoire was used to assess amplification bias, and residual bias was removed computationally. The source study handled its data this way. Raw reads were preprocessed for error removal, and CDR3 was defined according to IMGT conventions as running from the conserved cysteine to phenylalanine. To get clonality, Shannon entropy was normalized by log2 of the number of productive unique TCRs and the result was subtracted from 1. CD4 or CD8 identity of scalp clones was inferred by cross-referencing scalp TCRbeta sequences with sorted blood CD4 and CD8 repertoires. As stored in TCRdb, this immuneACCESS dataset retains in-frame rearrangements with V and J assigned. A fraction of the clones does not appear; measured against another copy, unresolved V genes explain less than half of the discrepancy, and the remainder lacks a known reason. Clone size and the V and J calls come from that table; the DNA yielded D and trimming. This sample gives more than 90,000 clones in total; 55% to 65% of them show up just once. About 3% of the sample goes to the ten largest clones.

In regard to this clone: The antigen it recognizes is unknown. Per-base qualities were not stored, and no clone one base away is much larger.

CDR1 SGHRS and CDR2 YFSETQ are derived from the germline V gene. Measured from the cysteine to the phenylalanine, the CDR3 is 14 residues long. Kept here is only the CDR3 DNA, which spans 42 bases and is read in frame from base 1. V loses 5 bases, J loses 5 bases, and the germline ends lie 14 bases apart. The source material was CD4+ T cells sorted from blood. The sequence is built from TRBV5-1 and TRBJ1-5; there is no confident call for the D gene. This sequence originates from a human donor in good health. The CDR3 protein is CASREGLADQPQHF. The sequenced DNA is TGCGCCAGCAGAGAGGGATTAGCGGATCAGCCCCAGCATTTT.